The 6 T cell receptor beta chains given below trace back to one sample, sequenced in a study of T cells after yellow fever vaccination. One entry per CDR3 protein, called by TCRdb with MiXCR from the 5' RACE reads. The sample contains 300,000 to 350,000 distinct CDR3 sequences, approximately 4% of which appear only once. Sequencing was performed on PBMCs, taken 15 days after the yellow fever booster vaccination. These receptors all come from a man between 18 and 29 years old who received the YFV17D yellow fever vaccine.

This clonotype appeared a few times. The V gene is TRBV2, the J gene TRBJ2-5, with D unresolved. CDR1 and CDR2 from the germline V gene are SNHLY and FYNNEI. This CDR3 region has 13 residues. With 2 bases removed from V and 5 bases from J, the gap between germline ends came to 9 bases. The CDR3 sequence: CASSEQPRETQYF. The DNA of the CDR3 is TGTGCCAGCAGTGAACAGCCAAGGGAGACCCAGTACTTC.

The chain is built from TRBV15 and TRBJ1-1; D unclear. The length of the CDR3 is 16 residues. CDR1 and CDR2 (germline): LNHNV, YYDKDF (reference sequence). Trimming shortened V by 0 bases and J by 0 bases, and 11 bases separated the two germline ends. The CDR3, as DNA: TGTGCCACCAGCAGAGATGCTCGGGCCTTGAACACTGAAGCTTTCTTT. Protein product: CATSRDARALNTEAFF.

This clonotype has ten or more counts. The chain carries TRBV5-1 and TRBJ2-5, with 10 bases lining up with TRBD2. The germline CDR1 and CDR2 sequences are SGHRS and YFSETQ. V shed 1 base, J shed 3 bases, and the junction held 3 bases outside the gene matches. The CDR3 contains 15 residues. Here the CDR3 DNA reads TGCGCCAGCAGCTTGACTACTAGCGGGAAAGAGACCCAGTACTTC. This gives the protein CASSLTTSGKETQYF.

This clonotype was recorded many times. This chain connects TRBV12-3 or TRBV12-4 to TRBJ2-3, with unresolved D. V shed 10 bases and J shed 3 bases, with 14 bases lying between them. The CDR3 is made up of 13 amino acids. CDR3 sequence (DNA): TGTGCCACCCGGTGGGGTGGGACAGATACGCAGTATTTT. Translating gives CATRWGGTDTQYF.

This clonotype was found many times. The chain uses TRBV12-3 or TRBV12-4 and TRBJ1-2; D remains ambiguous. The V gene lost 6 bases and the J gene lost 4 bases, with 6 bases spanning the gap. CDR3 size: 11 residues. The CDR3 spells CASRYSYGYTF. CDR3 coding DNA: TGTGCCAGCAGATATAGCTATGGCTACACCTTC.

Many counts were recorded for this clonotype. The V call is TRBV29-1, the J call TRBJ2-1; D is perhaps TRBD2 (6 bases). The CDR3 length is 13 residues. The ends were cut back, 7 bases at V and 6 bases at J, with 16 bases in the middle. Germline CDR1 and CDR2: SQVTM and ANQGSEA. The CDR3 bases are TGCAGCGCCCCTCGGCCCGGGGGCAATGAGCAGTTCTTC. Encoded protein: CSAPRPGGNEQFF.